The 27 T cell receptor beta chains presented below share a single source sample, sequenced in a study of blood T cell repertoires in COVID-19. Measured with immunoSEQ multiplex PCR; TCRdb has only the in-frame clones, and not every one. This table has about 130,000 clones, about 85% appearing once. Material: peripheral blood. The origin of the receptors is a human donor in a cohort sampled during active COVID-19.

The rearrangement uses TRBV2 and TRBJ1-2; weak D call: TRBD1 (5 bases). CDR3 length equals 13 residues. Germline V lookup: CDR1 SNHLY, CDR2 FYNNEI. Trimming stripped 9 bases from V and 6 bases from J, with 17 bases between. CDR3 region: CASKRQRRNGYTF. CDR3 nucleotides: TGTGCCAGTAAAAGACAGAGACGGAATGGCTACACCTTC.

The chain employs TRBV19 and TRBJ1-1, with unresolved D. Between the trimmed V and J ends, which lost 2 bases and 4 bases, there was a span of 11 bases. CDR3 length: 14 residues. The germline gives CDR1 LNHDA, CDR2 SQIVND (reference sequence). The CDR3 DNA is TGTGCCAGTAGTATAAACCGTATGAGCACTGAAGCTTTCTTT. Its protein is CASSINRMSTEAFF.

The V call is TRBV30, the J call TRBJ1-2; D possibly corresponds to TRBD1 (6 bases). The germline CDR1 and CDR2 sequences are GTSNPN and SVGIG (reference sequence). The CDR3 totals 12 residues. Trimming removed 5 bases from V and 2 bases from J, with 9 bases in between. The chain's CDR3 is CAWATGNYGYTF. DNA of the CDR3: TGTGCCTGGGCTACAGGGAACTATGGCTACACCTTC.

This rearrangement joins TRBV7-2 to TRBJ2-3, with TRBD2 identical over 7 bases. The CDR3 is 14 amino acids. Germline assignment: CDR1 SGHTA and CDR2 FQGNSA. V shed 6 bases and J 7 bases; nucleotides not matched to a gene: 10. Here the CDR3 reads CASSSGRGGHTQYF. CDR3 nucleotide sequence: TGTGCCAGCAGTTCAGGGAGGGGCGGGCATACGCAGTATTTT.

The chain recombines TRBV6-5 with TRBJ1-2, with 8 bases that match TRBD1. The V and J ends lost 6 bases and 3 bases, in that order; junction bases with no gene match: 9. Germline V gene data show CDR1 as MNHEY and CDR2 as SVGAGI. The CDR3 spans 15 residues. The CDR3 nucleotides are TGTGCCAGCAGCACCACAGGGGGATCCCACTATGGCTACACCTTC. This sequence encodes CASSTTGGSHYGYTF.

The DNA of the CDR3 is TGCGCCAGCAGCGCGGACTCGCGAGGGACCGGGGAGCTGTTTTTT. Translated: CASSADSRGTGELFF. This chain uses TRBV5-1 with TRBJ2-2; tentatively, D is TRBD2 (5 bases). This CDR3 has 15 residues. Trimming took off 4 bases at V and 5 bases at J, with 15 bases between the two ends. Per germline, CDR1 SGHRS and CDR2 YFSETQ.

The CDR3 DNA sequence: TGCGCCAGCAGTGACCCGGGGGACACTGAAGCTTTCTTT. It is translated as CASSDPGDTEAFF. V and J are TRBV10-1 and TRBJ1-1; a possible D gene is TRBD1 (5 bases). The CDR3 extends over 13 amino acids. Trimming removed 3 bases at V and 3 bases at J, with 8 bases between. CDR1 WNHNN and CDR2 SYGVQD come from the germline V gene (reference sequence).

The genes are TRBV6-1 and TRBJ1-1; no clear D. Germline-derived CDR1 and CDR2 are MNHNS and SASEGT. The CDR3 is 16 amino acids. The V end was cut by 1 base, the J end by 6 bases, with 18 bases between. Here the CDR3 DNA reads TGTGCCAGCAGTGAAGAGCGGAAAAGGGCGAGCGCTGAAGCTTTCTTT. It is translated as CASSEERKRASAEAFF.

This rearrangement joins TRBV7-9 to TRBJ2-3; TRBD2 aligns across 12 bases. V lost 4 bases, J lost 0 bases, and 2 bases stayed unmatched. Germline V gene lookup returns CDR1 SEHNR and CDR2 FQNEAQ (reference sequence). The CDR3 totals 16 residues. The CDR3 DNA sequence: TGTGCCAGCAGCTCGACTAGCGGGGGTAGCACAGATACGCAGTATTTT. Translating it yields CASSSTSGGSTDTQYF. The complete variable domain, with remaining parts taken from reference TRBV7-9 and TRBJ2-3, reads DTGVSQNPRHKITKRGQNVTFRCDPISEHNRLYWYRQTLGQGPEFLTYFQNEAQLEKSRLLSDRFSAERPKGSFSTLEIQRTEQGDSAMYLCASSSTSGGSTDTQYFGPGTRLTVL.

This clone was seen a single time. DNA of the CDR3: TGCGCCAGCAGCTATGGGCCGTCCAGCGGGAGCACAGATACGCAGTATTTT. As protein: CASSYGPSSGSTDTQYF. The V and J genes are TRBV4-3 and TRBJ2-3; D may be TRBD2 (6 bases). Trimming removed 5 bases from V and 0 bases from J, with 18 bases in between. Germline CDR1 is LGHNA and CDR2 is YSLEER. The CDR3 has 17 amino acids.

The CDR3 DNA reads TGTGCCAGCAGCTTAGAGGCCCGGGAGCTAAAAGGCGAGCAGTACGTC. Translated: CASSLEARELKGEQYV. The rearrangement joins TRBV5-8 to TRBJ2-7, with D perhaps TRBD2 (6 bases). Per the germline V gene, CDR1 is SGHTS and CDR2 is YDEGEE. This CDR3 comprises 16 residues. Trimming took off 2 bases at V and 6 bases at J, with 21 bases between the two ends.

CDR3 loop: CASSLERTGALKSNEQFF. CDR3 coding DNA: TGCGCCAGCAGCTTGGAGAGAACAGGGGCTTTAAAGTCCAATGAGCAGTTCTTC. This chain connects TRBV5-1 to TRBJ2-1; the match to TRBD1 covers 7 bases. The length of the CDR3 is 18 residues. J lost 6 bases, V lost 0 bases, and 15 bases had no gene match. Germline V gene lookup returns CDR1 SGHRS and CDR2 YFSETQ.

The chain employs TRBV7-6 and TRBJ1-3; perhaps TRBD1 as D (5 bases). V dropped 1 base and J dropped 4 bases, with 17 bases sitting between them. The CDR3 is 17 residues long. Germline V gives CDR1 SGHVS, CDR2 FNYEAQ. The DNA of the CDR3 is TGTGCCAGCAGCTTAGGGTCAAGGGGAACGAGCGGAAACACCATATATTTT. Residues: CASSLGSRGTSGNTIYF.

This clone has only one observation. V and J are TRBV30 and TRBJ1-2, with D possibly being TRBD1 (6 bases). Germline-derived CDR1 and CDR2 are GTSNPN and SVGIG (reference sequence). V gave up 0 bases and J gave up 6 bases, with 14 bases separating them. The CDR3 totals 14 residues. The CDR3 loop is CAWSVRGAGDGYTF. The CDR3 DNA reads TGTGCCTGGAGTGTACGGGGGGCAGGGGATGGCTACACCTTC.

This sequence joins TRBV5-5 and TRBJ2-1; the match to TRBD2 covers 8 bases. J was trimmed by 9 bases and V by 2 bases; bases with no gene match: 10. Germline CDR1 SGHKS, CDR2 YYEKEE (reference sequence). The CDR3 runs 15 residues. The CDR3 DNA reads TGTGCCAGCAGCTTACTTGCGGGAGGTTCGCCTGAGCAGTTCTTC. Translated, it gives CASSLLAGGSPEQFF.

V gene TRBV7-8 combines with J gene TRBJ1-5; perhaps TRBD1 as D (6 bases). The length of the CDR3 is 14 residues. CDR1 SGHVS and CDR2 FQNEAQ come from the germline V gene. Trimming shortened V by 6 bases and J by 6 bases, and 15 bases separated the two germline ends. The CDR3 coding sequence is TGTGCCAGCAGTCCACAGGGACGAGGTCAGCCCCAGCATTTT. Translation gives CASSPQGRGQPQHF.

V is TRBV27 and J is TRBJ2-3; TRBD2 agrees at 8 bases. This CDR3 contains 17 residues. From germline, CDR1 is MNHEY and CDR2 SMNVEV (reference sequence). The V segment lost 6 bases and the J segment 2 bases; nucleotides outside the gene matches: 13. In nucleotides, the CDR3 is TGTGCCAGCAGGACTCTGGGTTCGGGGGGGTACACAGATACGCAGTATTTT. Translating gives CASRTLGSGGYTDTQYF.

The chain has TRBV7-8 and TRBJ2-3; D might be TRBD2 (6 bases). Trimming removed 2 bases at V and 6 bases at J, with 12 bases between. The germline V gene encodes CDR1 SGHVS and CDR2 FQNEAQ. The CDR3 spans 14 residues. In DNA form, the CDR3 reads TGTGCCAGCAGCTTAAGGCTAGCGAAGGATACGCAGTATTTT. Its translation is CASSLRLAKDTQYF.

This chain links TRBV6-1 with TRBJ2-7, with a weak D call TRBD1 (5 bases). The germline CDR1 and CDR2 sequences are MNHNS and SASEGT. The CDR3 consists of 12 residues. The V end lost 2 bases, the J end lost 4 bases, and 6 bases lay between the germline ends. The CDR3 coding sequence is TGTGCCAGCAGTGAAAGGGGTTACGAGCAGTACGTC. This encodes CASSERGYEQYV.

The chain uses TRBV10-2 and TRBJ2-1, with a weak D call TRBD2 (5 bases). V lost 7 bases, J lost 4 bases, and 11 bases lay in between. Germline loops: CDR1 WSHSY, CDR2 SAAADI. This CDR3 comprises 13 residues. In nucleotides, the CDR3 is TGCGCCAGCAACGAGGACTGGTACAATGAGCAGTTCTTC. Amino acid sequence: CASNEDWYNEQFF.

This sequence joins TRBV29-1 and TRBJ2-1, with a weak D call TRBD1 (6 bases). Germline CDR1 and CDR2: SQVTM and ANQGSEA. Trimming cost V 6 bases and J 5 bases, with 20 bases left between them. The CDR3 is 15 residues long. The CDR3 DNA follows: TGCAGCGTCAGACCGGGGACAATTGTCCACAATGAGCAGTTCTTC. Translated, it gives CSVRPGTIVHNEQFF.

The chain carries TRBV7-2 and TRBJ2-1; 7 nucleotides line up with TRBD2. This CDR3 region has 17 residues. Germline V gives CDR1 SGHTA, CDR2 FQGNSA. Unmatched junction bases numbered 12, after V lost 1 base and J lost 6 bases. CDR3 bases: TGTGCCAGCAGCTTAGGAGCTTTTGGGGGAGGGCGCAATGAGCAGTTCTTC. Its translation is CASSLGAFGGGRNEQFF. The full variable domain, its missing parts supplied by reference TRBV7-2 and TRBJ2-1, is GAGVSQSPSNKVTEKGKDVELRCDPISGHTALYWYRQSLGQGLEFLIYFQGNSAPDKSGLPSDRFSAERTGGSVSTLTIQRTQQEDSAVYLCASSLGAFGGGRNEQFFGPGTRLTVL.

The chain is built from TRBV6-6 and TRBJ2-5; perhaps TRBD2 as D (6 bases). Trimming shortened V by 5 bases and J by 7 bases, and 14 bases separated the two germline ends. CDR1 MNHNY and CDR2 SVGAGI come from the germline V gene (reference sequence). The CDR3 consists of 13 residues. The CDR3 DNA reads TGTGCCAGCAGTGACGGACGGCGGGGGACCCAGTACTTC. Protein sequence: CASSDGRRGTQYF.

This clone was observed once. The J gene is TRBJ2-1, the V gene TRBV9; TRBD2 might be the D (5 bases). CDR1 is SGDLS and CDR2 is YYNGEE in the germline V gene. Trimming cost V 4 bases and J 1 base, with 18 bases left between them. This CDR3 region has 17 residues. The CDR3 reads CASSSGWSLGSYNEQFF. The CDR3 region has the DNA TGTGCCAGCAGCTCGGGGTGGAGTTTAGGTTCCTACAATGAGCAGTTCTTC.

V and J are TRBV7-9 and TRBJ2-2; no firm D call. The CDR3 consists of 15 residues. CDR1 SEHNR and CDR2 FQNEAQ come from the germline V gene (reference sequence). V was shortened by 2 bases and J by 4 bases, with 11 bases between the two germline ends. CDR3 coding DNA: TGTGCCAGCAGCTTACTAGTTCCGCTCACCGGGGAGCTGTTTTTT. This translates into CASSLLVPLTGELFF.

This chain joins TRBV7-9 and TRBJ2-7; a possible D gene is TRBD1 (6 bases). Germline CDR1 and CDR2: SEHNR and FQNEAQ (reference sequence). The CDR3 totals 15 residues. V gave up 7 bases and J gave up 3 bases, with 19 bases separating them. This chain's CDR3 is CASTPQGYGIYEQYF. The DNA for the CDR3 is TGTGCCAGCACCCCCCAGGGGTATGGGATCTACGAGCAGTACTTC.

The chain employs TRBV24-1 and TRBJ2-1; D not resolved. CDR1 and CDR2 from the germline V gene are KGHDR and SFDVKD. This CDR3 has 15 amino acids. Trimming removed 2 bases from V and 10 bases from J, with 17 bases in between. The CDR3: CATSDSLTIFYEQFF. The CDR3, as DNA: TGTGCCACCAGTGATTCCCTAACTATTTTCTACGAGCAGTTCTTC.